The T cell receptor beta chain described here comes from a study of control samples from healthy donors and cancer patients. The protocol was immunoSEQ multiplex PCR, while the TCRdb copy is restricted to in-frame clones and leaves out a portion. The sample yields about 160,000 clones, over 90% seen once. The CDR3 loop spans 14 amino acids. The V gene lost 3 bases and the J gene lost 1 base, with 8 bases spanning the gap. Germline-derived CDR1 and CDR2 are SGHTA and FQGTGA. Sequencing was carried out using blood. The clonotype originates from a woman aged 30 to 39 in good health. V is TRBV7-3 and J is TRBJ2-3; D may be TRBD1 (5 bases). CDR3: CASSFGRGTDTQYF. The DNA of the CDR3 is TGTGCCAGCAGCTTCGGCAGGGGCACAGATACGCAGTATTTT.